Below, one TCR beta chain is given with its context. No cognate antigen has been identified for it. Per-nucleotide qualities are absent, and no much larger clonotype sits a single base away. The Qiagen DNeasy kit was used to extract genomic DNA both from unsorted PBMCs and from the negatively selected CD4+ and CD8+ fractions. Using primers that anneal to V and J segments, immunoSEQ multiplex PCR amplified the TCR beta CDR3 regions. Amplification bias was minimized using a synthetic immune receptor repertoire, and residual bias was removed computationally after sequencing. The paper's data handling went like this. Custom Python scripts were used to quantify repertoire diversity as the Shannon entropy index. Unsorted, CD4+ and CD8+ repertoires were analyzed separately, except in combined analyses where CD4+ and CD8+ sequences were merged in silico. Clonal expansion was defined as at least a 2-fold frequency increase after treatment relative to C1D1, with a pseudocount of 0.5 for undetected baseline clones. Singleton clones were defined as clones with 0 or 1 copy at C1D1, and non-singleton clones were defined as clones with 2 or more copies. By matching protein sequences in sorted samples from the same patient, clones expanded in unsorted samples were annotated as CD4+, CD8+ or unknown. Wilcoxon tests on paired samples were used to test diversity changes from C1D1 to C4D1. Here the immuneACCESS table is served through TCRdb, limited to in-frame sequences with V and J called. Missing clones are a known gap in these copies; in checked studies unresolved V genes cover under half, and the rest lacks a known reason. Clone size and the V and J calls come from that table; the DNA yielded D and trimming. In all, the sample holds approximately 52,000 clones, and around two thirds of those were seen once. About 14% of the sample comes from the top ten.

The time point label on this specimen signifies: cycle 2 day 1 (C2D1) of nivolumab. Every trial patient had relapsed following autologous stem cell transplantation, and prior brentuximab vedotin exposure was what differed among cohorts A, B and C. A total of under 70 patients with relapsed/refractory classical Hodgkin lymphoma made up the trial cohort, and each patient's best overall response was complete response, partial response or progressive disease. Trial patients were treated with single-agent nivolumab in the multi-cohort phase II CheckMate 205 trial. An independent review committee assessed best overall response using the 2007 International Working Group response criteria. PBMCs from the trial were collected at three points: immediately before nivolumab initiation (C1D1), and during therapy at cycle 2 day 1 and cycle 4 day 1. After peripheral blood was drawn into 8 mL Vacutainer Cell Preparation Tubes, PBMCs were isolated by centrifugation and then cryopreserved.

CDR1 and CDR2 are read off the germline V gene as SGHRS and YFSETQ. V loses 5 bases at its end and J loses 3 bases; junction bases beyond the gene matches: 3. The CDR3 goes from the cysteine to the phenylalanine over 13 residues. Just CDR3 DNA is preserved here, 39 bases in frame from base 1. This entry is derived from a study of PD-1 blockade in classical Hodgkin lymphoma (dated by TCRdb to the early 2020s). Concerning the study at large: Nivolumab dosing was 3 mg/kg intravenously every 2 weeks, continuing until either disease progression or unacceptable toxicity. The study used CyTOF and TCR beta sequencing to define a peripheral blood immune signature of response to PD-1 blockade in classical Hodgkin lymphoma. The study at large found these results: Trial patients achieving complete response had baseline diversity similar to newly diagnosed patients, whereas partial responders and progressors had significantly lower diversity. Only a single clinical trial cohort was studied, and what caused the repertoire differences, possibly disease activity or prior therapy, remained undefined. Baseline TCR diversity was reported to be lower in newly diagnosed patients than in healthy donors, and even lower in relapsed/refractory patients. Diversity was lower in patients who began nivolumab less than 1 year after ASCT, so these patients were left out of later analyses to avoid confounding by immune reconstitution. CD4+ but not CD8+ TCR diversity rose significantly by C4D1 (p=0.0027 vs p=0.16), most apparent in complete responders (p=0.02).

Recombination connected TRBV5-1 to TRBJ1-1, with TRBD1 identical over 8 junction bases. The input for sequencing was peripheral blood mononuclear cells (PBMCs), taken before the second cycle of nivolumab. The sequence came from a human donor with classical Hodgkin lymphoma. The CDR3 in this case is CASRGQGYTEAFF. The nucleotide sequence reads TGCGCCAGCAGAGGACAGGGATACACTGAAGCTTTCTTT.